A single sample gave rise to the 23 T cell receptor beta chains below, sequenced in a study of blood T cell repertoires in COVID-19. Assay used: immunoSEQ multiplex PCR; TCRdb lists only in-frame clones, some missing. The table records 280,000 or so clones, nearly 90% of them present only once. Sequences were obtained from PBMCs or T cells enriched from blood (not recorded which). These receptor sequences come from a woman under 30 with acute COVID-19.

This clone was recorded only once. The chain combines TRBV28 with TRBJ1-3; D remains unclear. The CDR3 spans 15 residues. Trimming cost V 6 bases and J 0 bases, with 12 bases left between them. Germline values: CDR1 MDHEN, CDR2 SYDVKM. The CDR3 is CASRRPQNSGNTIYF. The CDR3, as DNA: TGTGCCAGCAGACGGCCACAGAACTCTGGAAACACCATATATTTT. Using reference TRBV28 and TRBJ1-3 for the parts outside the CDR3, the full variable domain is DVKVTQSSRYLVKRTGEKVFLECVQDMDHENMFWYRQDPGLGLRLIYFSYDVKMKEKGDIPEGYSVSREKKERFSLILESASTNQTSMYLCASRRPQNSGNTIYFGEGSWLTVV.

Remarks on this clone: An end of the junction differs from the germline gene, which may be a read error. V and J are TRBV9 and TRBJ2-6, with a tentative D call TRBD2 (5 bases). CDR1 and CDR2 from the germline V gene are SGDLS and YYNGEE. This CDR3 contains 14 residues. CDR3 bases: TGTGCCAGCAGCCCCGGAGGTCAGGCCGACGTCCTGACTTTC. The encoded protein is CASSPGGQADVLTF.

This clone appeared a single time. The chain links TRBV2 to TRBJ1-6, with 7 bases matching TRBD1. Trimming took 6 bases from V and 10 from J; bases not matched to a gene: 12. The CDR3 loop spans 15 amino acids. Looked up from germline, CDR1 is SNHLY and CDR2 is FYNNEI. CDR3 protein: CASSTSTGSYSPLHF. CDR3 nucleotides: TGTGCCAGCAGCACATCGACAGGGTCATACTCACCCCTCCACTTT.

The CDR3 sequence: CAISRVPGNTIYF. CDR3 DNA: TGTGCCATCAGTCGGGTGCCAGGAAACACCATATATTTT. The J gene is TRBJ1-3, the V gene TRBV10-3; D call uncertain. V was clipped by 5 bases and J by 4 bases, with 9 bases between them. CDR3 length equals 13 residues. Germline loops: CDR1 ENHRY, CDR2 SYGVKD.

The CDR3 nucleotides read TGTGCCAGCAGCCTATCGGGATCGTTTAATTCACCCCTCCACTTT. This gives the protein CASSLSGSFNSPLHF. V is TRBV7-2 and J is TRBJ1-6; D ambiguous. There are 15 residues in the CDR3. Germline CDR1 and CDR2: SGHTA and FQGNSA. Trimming removed 5 bases from V and 6 bases from J, with 14 bases in between.

This chain uses TRBV7-9 with TRBJ1-3; 7 bases map to TRBD1. The CDR3 has 18 residues. Germline V gives CDR1 SEHNR, CDR2 FQNEAQ (reference sequence). Germline trimming cut 5 bases from V and 0 bases from J; bases unmatched to any gene: 13. CDR3 sequence (DNA): TGTGCCAGCAGCCAATTCCCCGTTTCAGGGGGCTCTGGAAACACCATATATTTT. Translating it yields CASSQFPVSGGSGNTIYF. The variable domain in full, completed from reference TRBV7-9 and TRBJ1-3, reads DTGVSQNPRHKITKRGQNVTFRCDPISEHNRLYWYRQTLGQGPEFLTYFQNEAQLEKSRLLSDRFSAERPKGSFSTLEIQRTEQGDSAMYLCASSQFPVSGGSGNTIYFGEGSWLTVV.

The CDR3 DNA reads TGTGCCAGCAGAGGCCCGGGACAGGGGAACTATGGCTACACCTTC. As protein: CASRGPGQGNYGYTF. The gene calls are TRBV6-5 and TRBJ1-2; 10 bases map to TRBD1. V was clipped by 6 bases and J by 2 bases; unmatched bases: 6. The CDR3 covers 15 residues. Germline V gives CDR1 MNHEY, CDR2 SVGAGI.

The chain recombines TRBV27 with TRBJ2-5, with 8 bases identical to TRBD1. The junction had 6 bases not matched to a gene; V was cut back by 4 bases and J by 2 bases. This CDR3 is 15 amino acids long. Germline V gene sequence: CDR1 MNHEY, CDR2 SMNVEV (reference sequence). CDR3 sequence: CASSSQGQGQETQYF. The CDR3 DNA sequence: TGTGCCAGCAGTTCACAAGGACAGGGACAAGAGACCCAGTACTTC.

The V gene is TRBV5-4, the J gene TRBJ2-5; D may be TRBD2 (6 bases). V was pared by 3 bases and J by 4 bases, with 16 bases between. The CDR3 contains 15 residues. CDR1 and CDR2 (germline): SGHNT, YYREEE (reference sequence). The chain's CDR3 is CASSSLRGGVETQYF. The CDR3 DNA sequence: TGTGCCAGCAGCTCACTAAGGGGAGGTGTAGAGACCCAGTACTTC.

This clone was found once. The chain joins TRBV10-3 to TRBJ2-6; D possibly corresponds to TRBD2 (7 bases). CDR3 length: 18 amino acids. The germline V gene has CDR1 ENHRY and CDR2 SYGVKD. The V end lost 3 bases, the J end lost 0 bases, and 15 bases lay between the germline ends. CDR3 DNA: TGTGCCATCAGTGAAGGGGGGGTAATACCCTCTGGGGCCAACGTCCTGACTTTC. Translating it yields CAISEGGVIPSGANVLTF.

V and J are TRBV24-1 and TRBJ2-1; 9 bases agree with TRBD2. This CDR3 has 15 residues. Per the germline V gene, CDR1 is KGHDR and CDR2 is SFDVKD. The V gene end was trimmed by 3 bases and the J gene end by 3 bases; junction bases not matched to a gene: 2. CDR3 residues: CATSDPSGDYNEQFF. Written as DNA, the CDR3 is TGTGCCACCAGTGATCCTAGCGGGGACTACAATGAGCAGTTCTTC.

The chain combines TRBV6-5 with TRBJ1-2; 7 nucleotides line up with TRBD1. CDR3 size: 16 residues. Trimming cost V 4 bases and J 7 bases; bases outside gene matches: 15. From germline, CDR1 is MNHEY and CDR2 SVGAGI. The CDR3 DNA reads TGTGCCAGCAGTTCACCTCGGCCGGGACAGAGGTCTGGCTACACCTTC. Translated, it gives CASSSPRPGQRSGYTF.

V is TRBV5-1 and J is TRBJ2-6; 8 nucleotides align to TRBD1. The CDR3 is 17 amino acids. Per the germline V gene, CDR1 is SGHRS and CDR2 is YFSETQ. V was clipped by 3 bases and J by 0 bases; unmatched bases: 5. The CDR3: CASSYWTGNSGANVLTF. In DNA form, the CDR3 reads TGCGCCAGCAGCTATTGGACAGGGAACTCTGGGGCCAACGTCCTGACTTTC.

The J gene is TRBJ1-2, the V gene TRBV4-1; D may be TRBD1 (6 bases). The germline V gene encodes CDR1 MGHRA and CDR2 YSYEKL. The V end was cut by 0 bases, the J end by 2 bases, with 10 bases between. This CDR3 has 15 residues. CDR3 in DNA: TGCGCCAGCAGCCAAGATCGTACAGGGAACTATGGCTACACCTTC. This translates into CASSQDRTGNYGYTF.

This clone was observed a single time. This sequence joins TRBV5-6 and TRBJ1-2; no clear D. The CDR3 sequence is 13 residues long. Germline V gene lookup returns CDR1 SGHDT and CDR2 YYEEEE. Trimming pared 4 bases from V and 2 bases from J, leaving 9 bases between. The CDR3 bases are TGTGCCAGCAGCCCAGGTCTAAACTATGGCTACACCTTC. This gives the protein CASSPGLNYGYTF.

This clone was seen once. V usage is TRBV6-1 and J usage is TRBJ2-2; possibly TRBD1 for D (5 bases). The CDR3 consists of 14 residues. Germline V gene sequence: CDR1 MNHNS, CDR2 SASEGT. Trimming cost V 6 bases and J 2 bases, with 10 bases left between them. The CDR3 reads CASRLTANTGELFF. The CDR3 DNA follows: TGTGCCAGCAGGCTGACAGCAAACACCGGGGAGCTGTTTTTT.

The V gene is TRBV6-2 or TRBV6-3, the J gene TRBJ2-2; TRBD2 agrees at 11 bases. V shed 5 bases and J 6 bases; nucleotides not matched to a gene: 5. Germline lookup yields CDR1 MNHEY and CDR2 SVGEGT. CDR3 length equals 15 residues. The CDR3, as DNA: TGTGCCAGCAGTCGACTAGCGGGAAGCGCCGGGGAGCTGTTTTTT. It translates to CASSRLAGSAGELFF.

J is TRBJ2-7 and V is TRBV5-1; TRBD2 matches 8 bases. Germline V gene sequence: CDR1 SGHRS, CDR2 YFSETQ. The CDR3 sequence is 15 residues long. The J segment lost 5 bases and the V segment lost 3 bases, leaving 10 bases of the junction unmatched. CDR3 loop: CASSSGVAGNNEQYF. The CDR3 region has the DNA TGCGCCAGCAGCTCCGGGGTAGCGGGGAACAACGAGCAGTACTTC.

The rearrangement links TRBV15 to TRBJ2-4, with 7 positions matching TRBD2. The CDR3 covers 16 residues. Trimming took 0 bases from V and 3 from J; bases not matched to a gene: 5. Germline lookup yields CDR1 LNHNV and CDR2 YYDKDF (reference sequence). The CDR3 here is CATSRDMGGDKNIQYF. In DNA, the CDR3 is TGTGCCACCAGCAGAGATATGGGAGGGGACAAAAACATTCAGTACTTC.

The rearrangement joins TRBV4-3 to TRBJ1-3; D is uncertain. Germline values: CDR1 LGHNA, CDR2 YSLEER. This CDR3 spans 17 amino acids. V lost 1 base and J 0 bases, leaving 13 bases between the germline ends. CDR3 DNA sequence: TGCGCCAGCAGCCAAGGCCATACAGCATCCTCTGGAAACACCATATATTTT. This translates into CASSQGHTASSGNTIYF.

The rearrangement joins TRBV27 to TRBJ2-1, with 9 bases matching TRBD2. CDR1 is MNHEY and CDR2 is SMNVEV in the germline V gene (reference sequence). Trimming took 6 bases from V and 7 from J; bases not matched to a gene: 7. The CDR3 length is 14 residues. The CDR3 nucleotides read TGTGCCAGCAGCGTAGCGGGAGTAGAAAATGAGCAGTTCTTC. Translated: CASSVAGVENEQFF.

The chain carries TRBV28 and TRBJ1-5; D is ambiguous. The CDR3 consists of 15 residues. Germline V lookup: CDR1 MDHEN, CDR2 SYDVKM. Trimming took 2 bases from V and 0 from J, leaving 8 bases between them. CDR3: CASSLVLLSNQPQHF. The CDR3 region has the DNA TGTGCCAGCAGTTTAGTTTTACTTAGCAATCAGCCCCAGCATTTT.

The chain has TRBV7-2 and TRBJ1-2, with 11 bases that match TRBD1. The germline V gene encodes CDR1 SGHTA and CDR2 FQGNSA. CDR3 length: 17 amino acids. J was trimmed by 5 bases and V by 2 bases; bases with no gene match: 10. CDR3 loop: CASSLRGLRDRGYGYTF. The DNA of the CDR3 is TGTGCCAGCAGCTTAAGGGGATTGAGGGACAGGGGGTATGGCTACACCTTC.